Sequencing of this TCR beta chain was carried out in a study of Tregs in tolerant kidney transplant recipients. Study-level results: Tolerant patients' donor-specific Tregs expanded beyond overall Tregs, suggesting antigen-driven growth. For some patients, primers changed over time, blocking nucleotide-level comparison. Findings come from small patient numbers and require larger validation.

Related graft donors supplied nonmyeloablative bone marrow transplants, and mixed chimerism was transient. Notes on this clone: Its antigen is currently unknown.

TCRdb keeps only in-frame clones here, not all; method: immunoSEQ multiplex PCR. Among 95,000 or so clones listed, approximately 93% were seen once. Sample: CD4+ T cells from blood (PBMCs), taken 12 months after the transplant. The origin of this receptor is a human patient who received a combined kidney and bone marrow transplant. Certain T cells may be donor cells from the graft.

CDR3: CAISESGGSTDTQYF. CDR3 coding DNA: TGTGCCATCAGTGAGTCGGGGGGGAGCACAGATACGCAGTATTTT. The chain carries TRBV10-3 and TRBJ2-3; 7 bases fit TRBD2. CDR3 size: 15 residues. V trimming: 0 bases; J trimming: 0 bases; junction bases outside the gene matches: 0. Germline V CDR1 and CDR2: ENHRY, SYGVKD.